The clone carrying this T cell receptor (beta chain) was found a few times. This sample was taken from a study of CD8+ T cells in alopecia areata. Extracted RNA was reverse transcribed into cDNA, the sequencing template. Here immunoSEQ multiplex PCR was the method, and the copy in TCRdb shows in-frame clones only, minus some. The sample lists around 190,000 clones, 50% to 60% occurring once. Germline values: CDR1 SQVTM, CDR2 ANQGSEA. This CDR3 is built from 16 residues. The germline V and J ends were trimmed by 4 bases and 4 bases, with 20 bases remaining between them. The treatment was: oral pan-JAK inhibitor, 5-10 mg twice daily.

J is TRBJ1-3 and V is TRBV29-1, with D maybe TRBD1 (5 bases). The receptor was isolated from a human donor with alopecia areata. The specimen comprised CD4+ T cells sorted from blood, sampled at week 4, from a patient treated with tofacitinib. This CDR3 reads CSVAGWRGESGNTIYF. CDR3 bases: TGCAGCGTTGCCGGTTGGAGGGGCGAATCAGGAAACACCATATATTTT.